A single sample gave rise to the 9 T cell receptor beta chains below, sequenced in a study of T cell repertoires in cytomegalovirus infection. TCRdb reanalysed the reads using MiXCR and keeps one entry per CDR3 protein. The sample lists around 530,000 distinct CDR3 sequences, about 25% seen once, with 13% in the top ten. The sequencing input was PBMCs. These receptors were obtained from a human donor in good health (CMV status not recorded). Some clones in this sample may be carry-over from other donors' samples.

This clonotype was seen more than once but under ten times. CDR3 in amino acids: CASSPGGRQGETQYF. The CDR3 DNA follows: TGTGCCAGCAGCCCGGGGGGGCGTCAAGGAGAGACCCAGTACTTC. The rearrangement joins TRBV28 to TRBJ2-5, with TRBD2 matching over 8 bases. Germline V CDR1 and CDR2: MDHEN, SYDVKM. CDR3 length: 15 amino acids. The V segment lost 6 bases and the J segment 4 bases; nucleotides outside the gene matches: 10.

The chain couples TRBV3-1 to TRBJ1-5; D unresolved. There are 13 residues in the CDR3. From germline, CDR1 is LGHDT and CDR2 YNNKEL (reference sequence). V gave up 0 bases and J gave up 7 bases, with 7 bases separating them. CDR3 coding DNA: TGTGCCAGCAGCCAAGATCCCACACAGCCCCAGCATTTT. Translating gives CASSQDPTQPQHF.

This clonotype was counted only a few times. This chain links TRBV7-8 with TRBJ2-5, with D perhaps matching TRBD2 (5 bases). This CDR3 is 14 amino acids long. Germline CDR1 is SGHVS and CDR2 is FQNEAQ. V lost 4 bases and J lost 2, with 11 bases in between. Here the CDR3 reads CASSSGLLQETQYF. In DNA, the CDR3 is TGTGCCAGCAGCTCCGGACTGCTGCAAGAGACCCAGTACTTC.

There are a few counts of this clonotype. The CDR3 reads CASSYYIAGSTDTQYF. Here the CDR3 DNA reads TGTGCCAGCAGTTACTACATAGCGGGATCGACAGATACGCAGTATTTT. The V and J genes are TRBV6-2 or TRBV6-3 and TRBJ2-3; 8 nucleotides match TRBD2. The CDR3 runs to 16 residues. Germline V CDR1 and CDR2: MNHEY, SVGEGT. Trimming at V came to 1 base and at J to 3 bases, leaving 6 bases not matched to a gene.

This clonotype was detected a few times. The chain recombines TRBV4-3 with TRBJ1-1; D might be TRBD1 (6 bases). The CDR3 consists of 16 residues. V was shortened by 0 bases and J by 7 bases, with 18 bases between the two germline ends. Germline-derived CDR1 and CDR2 are LGHNA and YSLEER. The DNA for the CDR3 is TGCGCCAGCAGCCAAGATTATGAGGACAGACTAGTTGAAGCTTTCTTT. Translated: CASSQDYEDRLVEAFF.

This clonotype turned up a few times. This rearrangement joins TRBV24-1 to TRBJ2-1, with 8 bases lining up with TRBD1. The CDR3 is made up of 16 amino acids. The germline CDR1 and CDR2 sequences are KGHDR and SFDVKD. J gave up 3 bases and V 4 bases, and 7 bases lay outside the gene matches. The chain's CDR3 is CATSDPTGGSYNEQFF. The CDR3 bases are TGTGCCACCAGTGACCCTACAGGGGGGAGCTACAATGAGCAGTTCTTC.

This clonotype was detected many times. The chain joins TRBV7-2 to TRBJ2-5; 12 bases agree with TRBD1. CDR1 SGHTA and CDR2 FQGNSA come from the germline V gene. This CDR3 contains 16 residues. V was clipped by 3 bases and J by 5 bases; unmatched bases: 7. The CDR3 here is CASSFPGTGGRETQYF. The CDR3 bases are TGTGCCAGCAGCTTTCCCGGGACAGGGGGCCGGGAGACCCAGTACTTC.

This chain connects TRBV2 to TRBJ2-1, with TRBD1 matching 8 bases. The V gene end was trimmed by 2 bases and the J gene end by 4 bases; junction bases not matched to a gene: 7. The CDR3 totals 16 residues. Germline V gives CDR1 SNHLY, CDR2 FYNNEI. Here the CDR3 reads CASSEWGQVGYNEQFF. Written as DNA, the CDR3 is TGTGCCAGCAGTGAATGGGGACAGGTCGGGTACAATGAGCAGTTCTTC. The complete variable domain, with remaining parts taken from reference TRBV2 and TRBJ2-1, reads EPEVTQTPSHQVTQMGQEVILRCVPISNHLYFYWYRQILGQKVEFLVSFYNNEISEKSEIFDDQFSVERPDGSNFTLKIRSTKLEDSAMYFCASSEWGQVGYNEQFFGPGTRLTVL.

This chain uses TRBV18 with TRBJ1-2; 7 bases are a match to TRBD1. Trimming removed 2 bases from V and 0 bases from J; junction bases left unmatched: 6. This CDR3 spans 16 amino acids. Germline V CDR1 and CDR2: KGHSH, LQKENI. The CDR3 region is CASSPSGTDTNYGYTF. The CDR3 DNA reads as TGTGCCAGCTCACCAAGTGGGACAGATACTAACTATGGCTACACCTTC.